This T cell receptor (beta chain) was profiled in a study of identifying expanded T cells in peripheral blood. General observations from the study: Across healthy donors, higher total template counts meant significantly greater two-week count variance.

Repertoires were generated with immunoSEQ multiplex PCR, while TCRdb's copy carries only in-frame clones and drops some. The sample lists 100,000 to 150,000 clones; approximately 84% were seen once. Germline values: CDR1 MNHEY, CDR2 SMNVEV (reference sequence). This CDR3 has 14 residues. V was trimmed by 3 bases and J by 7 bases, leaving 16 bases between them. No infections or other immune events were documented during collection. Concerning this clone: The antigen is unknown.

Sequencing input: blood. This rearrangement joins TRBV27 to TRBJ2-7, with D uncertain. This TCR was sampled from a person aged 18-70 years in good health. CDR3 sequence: CASSLVRSSLEQYF. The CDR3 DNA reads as TGTGCCAGCAGTTTGGTAAGGAGTTCGTTGGAGCAGTACTTC.